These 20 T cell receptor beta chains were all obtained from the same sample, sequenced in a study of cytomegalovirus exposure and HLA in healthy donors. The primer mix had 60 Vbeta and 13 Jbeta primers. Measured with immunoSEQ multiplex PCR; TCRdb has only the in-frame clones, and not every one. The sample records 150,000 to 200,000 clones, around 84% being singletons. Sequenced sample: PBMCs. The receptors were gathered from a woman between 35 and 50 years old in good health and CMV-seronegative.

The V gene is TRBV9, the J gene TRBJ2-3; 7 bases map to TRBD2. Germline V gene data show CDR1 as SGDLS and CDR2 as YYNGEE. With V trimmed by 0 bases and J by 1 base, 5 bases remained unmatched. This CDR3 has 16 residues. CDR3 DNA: TGTGCCAGCAGCGTAGTCCCAGCGGGGCGCACAGATACGCAGTATTTT. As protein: CASSVVPAGRTDTQYF.

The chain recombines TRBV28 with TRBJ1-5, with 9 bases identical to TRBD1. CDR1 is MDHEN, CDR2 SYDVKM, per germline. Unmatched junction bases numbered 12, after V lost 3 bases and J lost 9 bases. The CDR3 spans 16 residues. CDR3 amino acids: CASSFAGQGQSGPQHF. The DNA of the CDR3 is TGTGCCAGCAGTTTCGCCGGACAGGGGCAAAGTGGGCCCCAGCATTTT.

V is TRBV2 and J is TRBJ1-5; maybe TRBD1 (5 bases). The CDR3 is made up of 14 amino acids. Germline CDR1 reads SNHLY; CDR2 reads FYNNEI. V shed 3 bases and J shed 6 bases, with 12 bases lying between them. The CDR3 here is CASSEGVAGQPQHF. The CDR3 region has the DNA TGTGCCAGCAGTGAGGGGGTAGCGGGTCAGCCCCAGCATTTT.

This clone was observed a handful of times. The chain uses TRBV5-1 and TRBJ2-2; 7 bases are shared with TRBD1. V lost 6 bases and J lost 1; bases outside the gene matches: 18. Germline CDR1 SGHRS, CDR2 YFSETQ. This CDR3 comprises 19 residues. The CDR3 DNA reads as TGCGCCAGCACCATTATACCTTTAACCGGGACAGTGAACACCGGGGAGCTGTTTTTT. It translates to CASTIIPLTGTVNTGELFF.

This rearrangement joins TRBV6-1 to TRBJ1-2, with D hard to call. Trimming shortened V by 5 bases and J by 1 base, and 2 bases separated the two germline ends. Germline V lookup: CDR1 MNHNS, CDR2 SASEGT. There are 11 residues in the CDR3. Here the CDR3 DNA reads TGTGCCAGCAGTTATAACTATGGCTACACCTTC. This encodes CASSYNYGYTF.

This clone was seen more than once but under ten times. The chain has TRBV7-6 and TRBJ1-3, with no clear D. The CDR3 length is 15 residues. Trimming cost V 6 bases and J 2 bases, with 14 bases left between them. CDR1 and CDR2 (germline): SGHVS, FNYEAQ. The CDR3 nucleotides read TGTGCCAGCAGTCAGGCGTGGGGAGCTGGAAACACCATATATTTT. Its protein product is CASSQAWGAGNTIYF.

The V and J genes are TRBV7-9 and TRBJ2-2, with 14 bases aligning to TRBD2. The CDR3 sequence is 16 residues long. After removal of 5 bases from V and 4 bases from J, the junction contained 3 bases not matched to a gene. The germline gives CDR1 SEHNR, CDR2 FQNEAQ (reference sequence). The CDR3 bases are TGTGCCAGCAGCCAGGGACTAGCGGGGGTCACCGGGGAGCTGTTTTTT. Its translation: CASSQGLAGVTGELFF. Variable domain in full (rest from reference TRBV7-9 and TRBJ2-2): DTGVSQNPRHKITKRGQNVTFRCDPISEHNRLYWYRQTLGQGPEFLTYFQNEAQLEKSRLLSDRFSAERPKGSFSTLEIQRTEQGDSAMYLCASSQGLAGVTGELFFGEGSRLTVL.

DNA for the CDR3: TGTGCCAGCTCACCAGGCGCCAGGGCTGTGCAAAAACTGTTTTTT. Encoded protein: CASSPGARAVQKLFF. This rearrangement joins TRBV18 to TRBJ1-4, with a tentative D call TRBD1 (5 bases). V was pared by 2 bases and J by 9 bases, with 16 bases between. CDR3 length equals 15 residues. From germline, CDR1 is KGHSH and CDR2 LQKENI.

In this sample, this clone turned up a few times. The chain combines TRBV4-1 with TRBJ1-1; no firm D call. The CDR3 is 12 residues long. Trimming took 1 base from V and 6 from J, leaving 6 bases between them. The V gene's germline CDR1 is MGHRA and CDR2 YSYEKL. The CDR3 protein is CASSQVSSEAFF. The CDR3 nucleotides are TGCGCCAGCAGCCAAGTTAGCTCTGAAGCTTTCTTT.

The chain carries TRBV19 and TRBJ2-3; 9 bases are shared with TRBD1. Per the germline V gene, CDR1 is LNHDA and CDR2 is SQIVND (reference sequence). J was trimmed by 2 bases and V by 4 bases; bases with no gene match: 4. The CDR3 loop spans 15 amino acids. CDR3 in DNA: TGTGCCAGTAGTACGGGACAGGGTATCACAGATACGCAGTATTTT. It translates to CASSTGQGITDTQYF.

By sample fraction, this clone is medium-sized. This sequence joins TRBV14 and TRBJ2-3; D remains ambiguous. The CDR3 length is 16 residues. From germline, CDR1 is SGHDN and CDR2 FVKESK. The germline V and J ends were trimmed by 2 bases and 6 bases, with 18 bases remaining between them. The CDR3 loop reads CASSQKGQVNRDTQYF. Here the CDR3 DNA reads TGTGCCAGCAGCCAAAAAGGCCAGGTAAATAGGGATACGCAGTATTTT.

The CDR3 region is CASSASRDRGYNNEQFF. The CDR3 bases are TGTGCCAGCAGTGCGTCCCGGGACAGGGGCTATAACAATGAGCAGTTCTTC. The chain uses TRBV6-1 and TRBJ2-1, with 10 bases aligning to TRBD1. Unmatched junction bases numbered 11, after V lost 4 bases and J lost 5 bases. In germline, CDR1 is MNHNS, CDR2 SASEGT. CDR3 length: 17 amino acids.

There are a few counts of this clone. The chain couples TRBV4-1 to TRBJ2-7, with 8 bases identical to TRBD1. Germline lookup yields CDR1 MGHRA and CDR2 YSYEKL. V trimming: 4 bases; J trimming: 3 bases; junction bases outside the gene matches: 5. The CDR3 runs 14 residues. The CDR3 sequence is CASSRGTGVYEQYF. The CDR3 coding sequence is TGCGCCAGCAGCCGAGGGACAGGAGTCTACGAGCAGTACTTC.

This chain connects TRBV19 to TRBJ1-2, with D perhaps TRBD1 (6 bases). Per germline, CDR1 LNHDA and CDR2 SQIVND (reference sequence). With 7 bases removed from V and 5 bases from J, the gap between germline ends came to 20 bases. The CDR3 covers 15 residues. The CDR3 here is CASIPRTGLGYGYTF. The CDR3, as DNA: TGTGCCAGTATACCCAGAACAGGGCTAGGGTATGGCTACACCTTC.

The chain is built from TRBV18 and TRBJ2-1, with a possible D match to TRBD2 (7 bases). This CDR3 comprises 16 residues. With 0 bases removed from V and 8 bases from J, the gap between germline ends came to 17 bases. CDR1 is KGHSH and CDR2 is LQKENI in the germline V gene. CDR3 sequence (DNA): TGTGCCAGCTCACCACCGGGGGGGCGAGTAAATCATGAGCAGTTCTTC. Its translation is CASSPPGGRVNHEQFF.

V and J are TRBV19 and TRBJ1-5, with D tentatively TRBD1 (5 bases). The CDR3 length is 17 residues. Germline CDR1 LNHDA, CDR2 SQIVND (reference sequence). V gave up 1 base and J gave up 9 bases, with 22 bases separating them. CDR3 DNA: TGTGCCAGTAGTATAGGTGGTGGGAGGGGAGGCGGAACGCCCCAGCATTTT. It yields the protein CASSIGGGRGGGTPQHF.

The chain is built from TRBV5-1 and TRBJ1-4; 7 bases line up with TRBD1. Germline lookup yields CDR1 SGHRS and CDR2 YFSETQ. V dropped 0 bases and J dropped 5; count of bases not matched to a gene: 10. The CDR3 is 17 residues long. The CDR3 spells CASSLAPGSTGNEKLFF. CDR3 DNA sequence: TGCGCCAGCAGCTTGGCCCCAGGATCGACAGGGAATGAAAAACTGTTTTTT.

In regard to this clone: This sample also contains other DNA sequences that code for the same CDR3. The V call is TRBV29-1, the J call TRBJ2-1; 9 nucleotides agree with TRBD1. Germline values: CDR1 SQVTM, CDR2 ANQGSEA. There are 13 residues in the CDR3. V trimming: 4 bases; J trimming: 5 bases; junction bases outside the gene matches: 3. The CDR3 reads CSVVGDRDNEQFF. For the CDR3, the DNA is TGCAGCGTTGTCGGGGACAGGGACAATGAGCAGTTCTTC.

CDR3 sequence reads: CASSQGLRWGEQYF. DNA for the CDR3: TGTGCCAGCAGCCAGGGCCTACGCTGGGGCGAGCAGTACTTC. V gene TRBV7-2 combines with J gene TRBJ2-5; tentatively, D is TRBD1 (5 bases). The J call may be wrong; the DNA end is better matched by TRBJ2-7. From germline, CDR1 is SGHTA and CDR2 FQGNSA. The CDR3 is 14 amino acids.

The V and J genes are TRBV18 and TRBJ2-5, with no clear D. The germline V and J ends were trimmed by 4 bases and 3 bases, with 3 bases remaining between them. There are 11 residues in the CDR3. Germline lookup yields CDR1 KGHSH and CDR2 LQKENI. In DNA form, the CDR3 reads TGTGCCAGCTCACTAAAAGAGACCCAGTACTTC. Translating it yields CASSLKETQYF.